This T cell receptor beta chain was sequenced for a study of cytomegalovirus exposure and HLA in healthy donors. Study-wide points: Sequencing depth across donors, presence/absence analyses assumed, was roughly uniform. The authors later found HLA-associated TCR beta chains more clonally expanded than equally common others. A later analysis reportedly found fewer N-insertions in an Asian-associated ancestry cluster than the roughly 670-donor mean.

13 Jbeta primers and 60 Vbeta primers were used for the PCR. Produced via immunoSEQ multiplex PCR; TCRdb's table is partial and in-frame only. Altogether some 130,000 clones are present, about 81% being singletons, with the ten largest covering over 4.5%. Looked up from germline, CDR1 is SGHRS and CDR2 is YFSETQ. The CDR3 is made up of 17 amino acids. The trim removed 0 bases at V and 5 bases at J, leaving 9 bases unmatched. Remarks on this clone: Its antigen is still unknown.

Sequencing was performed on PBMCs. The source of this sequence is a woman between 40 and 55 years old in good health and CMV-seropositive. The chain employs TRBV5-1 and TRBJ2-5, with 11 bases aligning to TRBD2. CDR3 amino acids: CASSLEGLTSGKETQYF. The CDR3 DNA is TGCGCCAGCAGCTTGGAGGGGTTGACTAGCGGGAAGGAGACCCAGTACTTC.